This record looks at one T cell receptor (beta chain) sequence and its context. Its specificity is not known. This record comes from a study of shared clonotypes between healthy human individuals. Study-level background: Each donor contributed plates that comprised three CD4 naive, three CD4 memory, two CD8 naive and one CD8 memory.

The CDR3 sequence is 14 residues long. Germline V lookup: CDR1 MNHNY, CDR2 SVGAGI (reference sequence). The ends were cut back, 5 bases at V and 4 bases at J, with 12 bases in the middle. Researchers divided each subset's genomic DNA evenly across several immunoSEQ plates. Method: immunoSEQ multiplex PCR; TCRdb's copy keeps in-frame clones and lacks some. The sample yields 95,000 to 120,000 clones, under 70% seen once. Points from the study as a whole: Around 4.7% was the fraction of naive CD4 clonotypes found shared across a few donors.

Sequencing was done on a sample of memory CD8+ T cells sorted from blood. Subset denoted: CD45RO+ cells pooled with CCR7-negative TemRA cells. The clonotype originates from a woman aged 25 to 39 in good health. V usage is TRBV6-6 and J usage is TRBJ1-5; D gene unclear. The CDR3 DNA is TGTGCCAGCAGTCAACGGACCTCAAATCAGCCCCAGCATTTT. Translation: CASSQRTSNQPQHF.